This entry lists 23 T cell receptor beta chains sequenced from one sample in a study of identical twins. Each CDR3 protein is one row after TCRdb ran MiXCR on the 5' RACE reads. Of under 900,000 distinct CDR3 sequences listed, 10% to 15% are singletons. These data also formed part of another study, on yellow fever vaccine responses in identical twins.

What was sequenced was PBMCs. These receptors were obtained from a woman aged 18-35 years in good health.

The chain is built from TRBV20-1 and TRBJ2-2; D is unresolved. CDR1 and CDR2 (germline): DFQATT, SNEGSKA (reference sequence). The CDR3 runs to 14 residues. Between the trimmed V and J ends, which lost 1 base and 3 bases, there was a span of 9 bases. CDR3 DNA sequence: TGCAGTGCTAGAGTTAGGGTAGACACCGGGGAGCTGTTTTTT. Amino acid sequence: CSARVRVDTGELFF.

This chain links TRBV6-1 with TRBJ2-5, with D possibly TRBD2 on 6 matching bases. The CDR3 contains 16 residues. Germline CDR1 is MNHNS and CDR2 is SASEGT. The ends were cut back, 6 bases at V and 2 bases at J, with 19 bases in the middle. The CDR3 coding sequence is TGTGCCAGCAGCTCGATGCGAGGGACTCCTCAAGAGACCCAGTACTTC. This sequence encodes CASSSMRGTPQETQYF.

This clonotype was seen ten or more times. The CDR3 DNA is TGTGCCAGCAGCTTTGGTCGGGTGGAGAACACTGAAGCTTTCTTT. Amino acid sequence: CASSFGRVENTEAFF. This chain joins TRBV7-9 and TRBJ1-1; no firm D call. The length of the CDR3 is 15 residues. In germline, CDR1 is SEHNR, CDR2 FQNEAQ (reference sequence). Between the trimmed V and J ends, which lost 3 bases and 1 base, there was a span of 12 bases.

This clonotype was found a few times. The chain has TRBV4-1 and TRBJ2-5; 10 bases are shared with TRBD2. The ends lost 1 base at V and 5 bases at J; junction bases unmatched: 16. The V gene's germline CDR1 is MGHRA and CDR2 YSYEKL. This CDR3 has 19 amino acids. Written as DNA, the CDR3 is TGCGCCAGCAGCCAAGCTGAATCTAGCGGGAGCATAATTTTGGAGACCCAGTACTTC. As protein: CASSQAESSGSIILETQYF.

V usage is TRBV2 and J usage is TRBJ2-5; D is unresolved. Trimming pared 1 base from V and 1 base from J, leaving 10 bases between. This CDR3 is 15 amino acids long. Germline loops: CDR1 SNHLY, CDR2 FYNNEI. CDR3 sequence (DNA): TGTGCCAGCAGTGAAGAGGTTGGAACCCAAGAGACCCAGTACTTC. It encodes CASSEEVGTQETQYF.

The sample holds many counts of this clonotype. The rearrangement links TRBV24-1 to TRBJ2-3, with no clear D. The CDR3 consists of 16 residues. V was clipped by 4 bases and J by 0 bases, with 13 bases between them. In germline, CDR1 is KGHDR, CDR2 SFDVKD. DNA for the CDR3: TGTGCCACCAGTGACCCTTACCGAGGAAGCACAGATACGCAGTATTTT. This codes for CATSDPYRGSTDTQYF.

The chain joins TRBV10-3 to TRBJ1-2, with TRBD1 as a possible D gene (6 bases). V was cut by 5 bases and J by 5 bases, with 15 bases left in between. The CDR3 runs 14 residues. Per the germline V gene, CDR1 is ENHRY and CDR2 is SYGVKD. The chain's CDR3 is CAISKGGEGYGYTF. The CDR3 coding sequence is TGTGCCATCAGTAAGGGGGGCGAAGGGTATGGCTACACCTTC.

This chain links TRBV6-1 with TRBJ2-5; D unclear. This CDR3 is built from 13 residues. Trimming cost V 10 bases and J 2 bases, with 14 bases left between them. Germline values: CDR1 MNHNS, CDR2 SASEGT. In DNA, the CDR3 is TGTGCCAACCGACCGCTAGGTCAAGAGACCCAGTACTTC. This gives the protein CANRPLGQETQYF.

This clonotype was detected only a few times. The chain carries TRBV7-2 and TRBJ2-5; the match to TRBD1 covers 8 bases. Germline V CDR1 and CDR2: SGHTA, FQGNSA. With V trimmed by 6 bases and J by 4 bases, 7 bases remained unmatched. The CDR3 has 14 residues. CDR3 protein: CASSEQGGGETQYF. DNA of the CDR3: TGTGCCAGCAGTGAACAGGGGGGAGGAGAGACCCAGTACTTC. Complete variable domain (other parts from reference TRBV7-2 and TRBJ2-5): GAGVSQSPSNKVTEKGKDVELRCDPISGHTALYWYRQSLGQGLEFLIYFQGNSAPDKSGLPSDRFSAERTGGSVSTLTIQRTQQEDSAVYLCASSEQGGGETQYFGPGTRLLVL.

This chain connects TRBV15 to TRBJ2-1; TRBD1 might be the D (6 bases). Germline lookup yields CDR1 LNHNV and CDR2 YYDKDF (reference sequence). V was pared by 3 bases and J by 4 bases, with 13 bases between. The CDR3 sequence is 15 residues long. DNA for the CDR3: TGTGCCACCAGCAGGGACATTACAGGGTACAATGAGCAGTTCTTC. Translation gives CATSRDITGYNEQFF.

This clonotype was seen more than once but under ten times. V usage is TRBV3-1 and J usage is TRBJ2-2; TRBD2 is a possible D gene (6 bases). Germline V CDR1 and CDR2: LGHDT, YNNKEL (reference sequence). The CDR3 spans 16 residues. Trimming stripped 2 bases from V and 5 bases from J, with 15 bases between. The CDR3 DNA is TGTGCCAGCAGCCAACGAAGGCAGGGAGGTACCGGGGAGCTGTTTTTT. Encoded protein: CASSQRRQGGTGELFF.

In its sample, this clonotype was seen a few times. The CDR3 here is CASSFSGRNQETQYF. Here the CDR3 DNA reads TGTGCCAGCAGTTTCTCAGGTCGAAACCAAGAGACCCAGTACTTC. This chain connects TRBV28 to TRBJ2-5; D is undetermined. Germline loops: CDR1 MDHEN, CDR2 SYDVKM. Trimming removed 3 bases from V and 0 bases from J, with 11 bases in between. The length of the CDR3 is 15 residues.

This chain connects TRBV25-1 to TRBJ2-1; D tentatively fits TRBD1 or TRBD2 (5 bases each). Germline V gene lookup returns CDR1 MGHDK and CDR2 SYGVNS. The CDR3 is 15 amino acids. V lost 4 bases, J lost 4 bases, and 14 bases lay in between. DNA for the CDR3: TGTGCCAGCAGTGCGAACCGGGACCTTTACAATGAGCAGTTCTTC. It yields the protein CASSANRDLYNEQFF.

This clonotype came up a few times. CDR3 sequence: CATSRDRGFLLAGDEQFF. The CDR3 nucleotides are TGTGCCACCAGCAGAGATCGGGGCTTTCTACTAGCGGGGGATGAGCAGTTCTTC. The chain links TRBV15 to TRBJ2-1; 11 nucleotides match TRBD2. This CDR3 is built from 18 residues. CDR1 is LNHNV, CDR2 YYDKDF, per germline (reference sequence). Trimming removed 0 bases from V and 8 bases from J; junction bases left unmatched: 12.

This clonotype turned up a few times. The chain couples TRBV11-2 to TRBJ1-1, with D hard to call. Germline-derived CDR1 and CDR2 are SGHAT and FQNNGV. V lost 2 bases, J lost 2 bases, and 9 bases lay in between. The CDR3 sequence is 14 residues long. The DNA for the CDR3 is TGTGCCAGCAGCTTATACTCTCGAAACACTGAAGCTTTCTTT. This encodes CASSLYSRNTEAFF. The full variable domain, with the rest looked up from reference TRBV11-2 and TRBJ1-1, is EAGVAQSPRYKIIEKRQSVAFWCNPISGHATLYWYQQILGQGPKLLIQFQNNGVVDDSQLPKDRFSAERLKGVDSTLKIQPAKLEDSAVYLCASSLYSRNTEAFFGQGTRLTVV.

This clonotype has just a few counts. The rearrangement links TRBV29-1 to TRBJ2-7, with D perhaps TRBD1 (6 bases). There are 13 residues in the CDR3. Between the trimmed V and J ends, which lost 7 bases and 2 bases, there was a span of 15 bases. Germline V CDR1 and CDR2: SQVTM, ANQGSEA. The CDR3 DNA sequence: TGCAGCGCCGCAGGGGCTGGGGCCTACGAGCAGTACTTC. Its protein is CSAAGAGAYEQYF.

This clonotype was observed a single time. The chain couples TRBV10-3 to TRBJ2-3, with TRBD2 as a possible D gene (6 bases). Germline V gene sequence: CDR1 ENHRY, CDR2 SYGVKD. V shed 9 bases and J shed 2 bases, with 12 bases lying between them. The CDR3 sequence is 13 residues long. This chain's CDR3 is CAIKTRDTDTQYF. Written as DNA, the CDR3 is TGTGCCATTAAGACTAGAGACACAGATACGCAGTATTTT.

This clonotype came up a few times. This chain links TRBV6-5 with TRBJ1-3, with 7 bases identical to TRBD1. The J segment lost 2 bases and the V segment lost 4 bases, leaving 2 bases of the junction unmatched. The CDR3 contains 14 residues. Germline V gene data show CDR1 as MNHEY and CDR2 as SVGAGI. CDR3 amino acids: CASSFQGAGNTIYF. The DNA of the CDR3 is TGTGCCAGCAGTTTCCAGGGGGCTGGAAACACCATATATTTT.

This clonotype appeared a few times. The V call is TRBV28, the J call TRBJ2-1; 8 bases agree with TRBD1. Losses at the gene ends were 6 bases for V and 5 bases for J; bases not matched to a gene: 6. The CDR3 has 14 amino acids. Germline values: CDR1 MDHEN, CDR2 SYDVKM. The CDR3 is CASRPGQVDNEQFF. For the CDR3, the DNA is TGTGCCAGCAGGCCGGGACAGGTAGACAATGAGCAGTTCTTC.

At least ten counts were recorded for this clonotype. The junction departs from the called germline gene at one end, perhaps through a read error. V gene TRBV2 combines with J gene TRBJ1-1; D remains ambiguous. The CDR3 has 14 residues. Germline CDR1 is SNHLY and CDR2 is FYNNEI. The CDR3 DNA follows: TGTGCCACCGTAACTGGGGTCCTTAACACTGAAGCCTTCTTT. Protein sequence: CATVTGVLNTEAFF.

This clonotype was picked up many times. The chain carries TRBV12-3 or TRBV12-4 and TRBJ1-1; D is ambiguous. Trimming removed 3 bases at V and 0 bases at J, with 5 bases between. This CDR3 has 13 amino acids. The CDR3 loop is CASSFRLNTEAFF. DNA of the CDR3: TGTGCCAGCAGTTTTAGGCTGAACACTGAAGCTTTCTTT.

The genes are TRBV28 and TRBJ2-3; 9 nucleotides agree with TRBD2. Germline lookup yields CDR1 MDHEN and CDR2 SYDVKM. V lost 5 bases and J lost 3; bases outside the gene matches: 18. The CDR3 is 19 residues long. The CDR3 DNA follows: TGTGCCAGCAGTCCACTCACGCCTGGGGCGGGAGGGCCGACAGATACGCAGTATTTT. As protein: CASSPLTPGAGGPTDTQYF.

This clonotype was seen only once. The V and J genes are TRBV11-2 and TRBJ2-5; no definite D call. This CDR3 has 16 amino acids. Germline V CDR1 and CDR2: SGHAT, FQNNGV. V lost 6 bases to trimming and J lost 0 bases, with 17 bases between them. CDR3 bases: TGTGCCAGCAGGCCACAACATCAGTGGTACCAAGAGACCCAGTACTTC. This encodes CASRPQHQWYQETQYF.